The TCR beta chain described here comes from a study of technical replicates of blood from a few donors. Germline CDR1 and CDR2: SNHLY and FYNNEI. The CDR3 has 12 amino acids. Trimming pared 5 bases from V and 10 bases from J, leaving 15 bases between. The repertoire was sequenced with immunoSEQ multiplex PCR; TCRdb's copy has only in-frame clones and lacks some. The repertoire has approximately 53,000 clones, approximately 95% of them found once; the top ten carry around 0.4%. Sequencing input: T cells isolated from PBMCs. The genes are TRBV2 and TRBJ2-7; possibly TRBD1 for D (6 bases). The TCR sequence derives from a human donor in good health. CDR3 protein: CASSKQGLDQYF. The CDR3 DNA sequence: TGTGCCAGCAGTAAACAGGGATTGGACCAGTACTTC.